These T cell receptor beta chains were read from a single sample in a study of shared clonotypes between healthy human individuals. Clones were read by immunoSEQ multiplex PCR, and TCRdb kept only the in-frame ones, dropping some. The sample has 2,500,000 or so clones; around 90% are singletons. Sequenced input: naive CD4+ T cells from PBMCs. All receptors derive from a man younger than 35 in good health. Some clones in this sample may be carry-over from other donors' samples. CDR3s include the opening cysteine and the closing phenylalanine or tryptophan. The D gene is left open where the match is weak. The listing skips clone size in some rows; elsewhere it reads once, few, many or a size class.

J | V | D | size | DNA | CDR3
TRBJ2-1 | TRBV5-5 | - | - | TGTGCCAGCAGCTTGGTGGTTTTGGCGGGGGAGCAGTTCTTC | CASSLVVLAGEQFF
TRBJ2-7 | TRBV13 | TRBD2 | - | TGTGCCAGCAGCCCCGGACTAGCGAAAGGGCCCTACGAGCAGTACTTC | CASSPGLAKGPYEQYF
TRBJ1-2 | TRBV28 | TRBD1 | - | TGTGCCAGCAGAGAGGGACAGGCCGGGGGCTACACCTTC | CASREGQAGGYTF
TRBJ1-2 | TRBV7-9 | - | - | TGTGCCAGCAGCTTAGAGGCCCCCCTCTATGGCTACACCTTC | CASSLEAPLYGYTF
TRBJ1-1 | TRBV6-1 | - | - | TGTGCCAGCAGTCTTCGCCAGACGAACACTGAAGCTTTCTTT | CASSLRQTNTEAFF
TRBJ2-1 | TRBV18 | - | - | TGTGCCAGCTCACCACCGGGAACTTATGCGAATGAGCAGTTCTTC | CASSPPGTYANEQFF
TRBJ1-5 | TRBV6-1 | - | - | TGTGCCAGCAGGGACGGAACAAACAATCAGCCCCAGCATTTT | CASRDGTNNQPQHF
TRBJ1-1 | TRBV6-5 | - | - | TGTGCCAGCAGTTATTTCAGCAACACTGAAGCTTTCTTT | CASSYFSNTEAFF
TRBJ2-7 | TRBV28 | - | - | TGTGCCAGCAGTTTACTAGCGAGGGGGGCCTACGAGCAGTACTTC | CASSLLARGAYEQYF
TRBJ2-2 | TRBV19 | TRBD2 | - | TGTGCCAGCCGACGGGAGGGGAACACCGGGGAGCTGTTTTTT | CASRREGNTGELFF
TRBJ2-7 | TRBV18 | TRBD2 | - | TGTGCCAGCTCCCGACTCGAGCGGGAAGCCAGCGAGCAGTACTTC | CASSRLEREASEQYF
TRBJ2-1 | TRBV28 | - | - | TGTGCCAGCAGTTTAGGCTACTCCTACAATGAGCAGTTCTTC | CASSLGYSYNEQFF
TRBJ2-7 | TRBV6-5 | - | - | TGTGCCAGCAGCCCGGGGCTACATCAAGACTACGAGCAGTACTTC | CASSPGLHQDYEQYF
TRBJ2-1 | TRBV20-1 | - | - | TGCAGTGGGAGAGGTTACAATGAGCAGTTCTTC | CSGRGYNEQFF
TRBJ2-2 | TRBV7-2 | - | once | TGTGCCAGCAGCTTAGTTACTTTAACCGGGGAGCTGTTTTTT | CASSLVTLTGELFF
TRBJ2-7 | TRBV6-5 | TRBD1 | - | TGTGCCAGCAGTTACTCTGAAGGACAGGGTACGTCCGAGCAGTACTTC | CASSYSEGQGTSEQYF